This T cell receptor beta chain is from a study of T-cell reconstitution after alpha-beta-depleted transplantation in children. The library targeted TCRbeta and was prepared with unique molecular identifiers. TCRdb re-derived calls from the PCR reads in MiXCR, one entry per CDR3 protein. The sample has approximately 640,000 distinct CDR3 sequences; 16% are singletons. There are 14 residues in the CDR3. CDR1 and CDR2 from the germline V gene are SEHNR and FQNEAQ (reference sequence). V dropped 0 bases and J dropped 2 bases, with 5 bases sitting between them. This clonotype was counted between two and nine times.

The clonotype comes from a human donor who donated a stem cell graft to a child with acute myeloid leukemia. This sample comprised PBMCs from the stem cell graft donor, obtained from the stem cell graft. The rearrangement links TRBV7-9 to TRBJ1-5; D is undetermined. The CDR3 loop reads CASSLAQGNQPQHF. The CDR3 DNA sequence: TGTGCCAGCAGCTTAGCGCAGGGCAATCAGCCCCAGCATTTT.